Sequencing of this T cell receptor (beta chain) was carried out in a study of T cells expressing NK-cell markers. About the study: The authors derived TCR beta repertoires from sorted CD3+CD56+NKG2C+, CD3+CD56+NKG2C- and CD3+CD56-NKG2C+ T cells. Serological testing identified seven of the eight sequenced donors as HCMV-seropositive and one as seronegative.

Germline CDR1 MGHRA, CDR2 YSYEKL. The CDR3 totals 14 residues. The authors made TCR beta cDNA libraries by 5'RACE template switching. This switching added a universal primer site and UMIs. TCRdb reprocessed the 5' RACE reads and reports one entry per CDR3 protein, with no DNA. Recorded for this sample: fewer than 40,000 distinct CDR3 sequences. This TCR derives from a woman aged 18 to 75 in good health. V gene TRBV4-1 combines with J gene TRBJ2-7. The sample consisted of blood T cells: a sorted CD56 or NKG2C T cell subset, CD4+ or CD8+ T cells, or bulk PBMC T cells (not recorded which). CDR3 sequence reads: CASSPKRGGLEQYF.